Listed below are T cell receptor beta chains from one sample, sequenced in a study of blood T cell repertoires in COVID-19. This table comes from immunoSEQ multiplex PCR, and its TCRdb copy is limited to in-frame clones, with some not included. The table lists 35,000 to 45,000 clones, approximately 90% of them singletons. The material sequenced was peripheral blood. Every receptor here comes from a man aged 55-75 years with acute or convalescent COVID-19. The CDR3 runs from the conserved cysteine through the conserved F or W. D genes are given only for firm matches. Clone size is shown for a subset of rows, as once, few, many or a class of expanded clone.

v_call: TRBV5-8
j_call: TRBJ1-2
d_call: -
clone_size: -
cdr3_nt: TGTGCCAGCAGCTTGGTGCGGGGGAATGGCTACACCTTC
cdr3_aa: CASSLVRGNGYTF

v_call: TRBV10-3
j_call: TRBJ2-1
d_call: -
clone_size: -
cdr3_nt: TGTGCCATCAGTGAGTCACCAGATTACAATGAGCAGTTCTTC
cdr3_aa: CAISESPDYNEQFF

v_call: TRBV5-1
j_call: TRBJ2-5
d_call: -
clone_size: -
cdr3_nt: TGCGCCAGCAGGGGCCCCTCGGACCAAGAGACCCAGTACTTC
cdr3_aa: CASRGPSDQETQYF

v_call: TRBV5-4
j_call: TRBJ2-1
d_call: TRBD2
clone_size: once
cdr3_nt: TGTGCCAGCAGCTTGGAACTAGCGGGAGATGAGCAGTTCTTC
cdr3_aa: CASSLELAGDEQFF

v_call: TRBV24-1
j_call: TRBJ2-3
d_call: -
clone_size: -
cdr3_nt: TGTGCCACCAGTGATTTCTTTGGAGTGGCCGCGGGCACAGATACGCAGTATTTT
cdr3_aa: CATSDFFGVAAGTDTQYF

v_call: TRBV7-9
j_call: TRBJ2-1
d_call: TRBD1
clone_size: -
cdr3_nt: TGTGCCAGCAGCCTAGTCCAGGGGGCGAATGAGCAGTTCTTC
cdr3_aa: CASSLVQGANEQFF

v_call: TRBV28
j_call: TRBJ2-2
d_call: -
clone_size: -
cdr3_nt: TGTGCCAGCAGGTCTAGCGCCTTCAACACCGGGGAGCTGTTTTTT
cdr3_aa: CASRSSAFNTGELFF

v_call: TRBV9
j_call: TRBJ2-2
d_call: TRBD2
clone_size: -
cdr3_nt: TGTGCCAGCAGCGTAGGAGCCGGGACTAGATTGAAAACCGGGGAGCTGTTTTTT
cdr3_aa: CASSVGAGTRLKTGELFF

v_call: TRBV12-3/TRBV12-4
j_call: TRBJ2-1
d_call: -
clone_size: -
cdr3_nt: TGTGCCAGCAGTCGATCCGAGACGGGTGAGCAGTTCTTC
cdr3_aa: CASSRSETGEQFF

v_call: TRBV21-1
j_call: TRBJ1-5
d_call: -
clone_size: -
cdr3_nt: TGTGCCAGCAGCAAAAGCCGAAGGACAGGGGCTATTCAGCCCCAGCATTTT
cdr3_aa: CASSKSRRTGAIQPQHF

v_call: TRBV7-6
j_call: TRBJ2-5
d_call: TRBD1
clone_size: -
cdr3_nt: TGTGCCAGCAGCCCGAAGGGACAGGCAGGGCGAGGGACCCAGTACTTC
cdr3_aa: CASSPKGQAGRGTQYF

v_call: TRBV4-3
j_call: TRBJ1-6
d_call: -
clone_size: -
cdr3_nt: TGCGCCAGCAGCCCGGCCGCGCGGGGTCCACCCCTCCACTTT
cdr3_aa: CASSPAARGPPLHF

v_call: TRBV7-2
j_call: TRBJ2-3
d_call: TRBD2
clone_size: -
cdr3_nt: TGTGCCAGCAGCTTTCTAGCGGGAGAGCCAGATACGCAGTATTTT
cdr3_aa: CASSFLAGEPDTQYF

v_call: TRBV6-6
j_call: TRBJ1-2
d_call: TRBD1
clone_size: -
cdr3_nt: TGTGCCAGCAGCTACCGAGACAGGGGCTATGGCTACACCTTC
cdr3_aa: CASSYRDRGYGYTF

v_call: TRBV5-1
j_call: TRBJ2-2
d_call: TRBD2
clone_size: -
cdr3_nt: TGCGCCAGCAGCTTGGAGCTAGCGGGAAACACCGGGGAGCTGTTTTTT
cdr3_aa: CASSLELAGNTGELFF

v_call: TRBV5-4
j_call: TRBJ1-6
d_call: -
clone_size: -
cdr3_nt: TGTGCCAGCACCAGAGAAGAGACAGGAAGAACCTATAATTCACCCCTCCACTTT
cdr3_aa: CASTREETGRTYNSPLHF